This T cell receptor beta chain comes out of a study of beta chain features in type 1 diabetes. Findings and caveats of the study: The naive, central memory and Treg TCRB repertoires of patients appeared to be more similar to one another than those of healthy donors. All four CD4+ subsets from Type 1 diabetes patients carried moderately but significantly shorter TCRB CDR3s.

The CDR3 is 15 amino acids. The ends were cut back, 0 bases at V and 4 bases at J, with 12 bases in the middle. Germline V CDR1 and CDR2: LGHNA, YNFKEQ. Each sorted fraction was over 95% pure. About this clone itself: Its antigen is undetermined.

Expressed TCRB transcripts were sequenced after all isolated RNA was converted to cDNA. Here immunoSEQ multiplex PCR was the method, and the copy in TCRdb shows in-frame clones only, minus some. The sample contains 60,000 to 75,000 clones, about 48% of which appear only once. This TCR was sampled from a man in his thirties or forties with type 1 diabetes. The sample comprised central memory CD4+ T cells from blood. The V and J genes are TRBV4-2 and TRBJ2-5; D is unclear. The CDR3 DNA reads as TGTGCCAGCAGCCAAGATTACCAGGAAAGAGAGACCCAGTACTTC. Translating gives CASSQDYQERETQYF.